This TCR beta chain appears in the sequencing data of a study of CD8+ T cells in alopecia areata. Treatment meaning: oral pan-JAK inhibitor, 5-10 mg twice daily. Sequencing templates came from extracted RNA that was reverse transcribed into cDNA. Libraries were prepared by immunoSEQ multiplex PCR; TCRdb keeps only in-frame clonotypes and omits some of them. The repertoire holds 200,000 to 250,000 clones, roughly two fifths seen once, with 0.45% to 0.55% in the top ten. The CDR3 loop spans 16 amino acids. Deletions cut 4 bases from V and 2 bases from J, with 20 bases between. Germline loops: CDR1 GTSNPN, CDR2 SVGIG (reference sequence).

The sequencing here drew on CD4+ T cells sorted from blood, taken at approximately week 34, from a patient treated with tofacitinib. The gene calls are TRBV30 and TRBJ1-2; the D gene is possibly TRBD1 (6 bases). This receptor was obtained from a human donor with alopecia areata. The CDR3 DNA reads TGTGCCTGGATCATTCGACAGGCCCCCTGGAACTATGGCTACACCTTC. It specifies CAWIIRQAPWNYGYTF.